Below are 32 T cell receptor beta chains sequenced from a single sample in a study of post-analysis software for immune sequencing data. Every TCR beta cDNA library bore unique molecular identifiers. A single record per CDR3 protein comes from TCRdb applying MiXCR to the PCR reads. Among under 200,000 distinct CDR3 sequences, around 36% were seen once, and the ten largest hold under 30%. The sample consisted of blood, taken after autologous hematopoietic stem cell transplantation. The receptor source for this set is a girl aged 5-17 years with multiple sclerosis.

This clonotype was detected only a few times. J is TRBJ2-7 and V is TRBV18; the D is unclear. Trimming removed 6 bases from V and 0 bases from J, with 12 bases in between. This CDR3 has 14 residues. Germline V gives CDR1 KGHSH, CDR2 LQKENI. The CDR3 region has the DNA TGTGCCAGCTCGACGGTCCTAAACTCCTACGAGCAGTACTTC. It specifies CASSTVLNSYEQYF. Combining the CDR3 with reference TRBV18 and TRBJ2-7 gives the whole variable domain NAGVMQNPRHLVRRRGQEARLRCSPMKGHSHVYWYRQLPEEGLKFMVYLQKENIIDESGMPKERFSAEFPKEGPSILRIQQVVRGDSAAYFCASSTVLNSYEQYFGPGTRLTVT.

The chain combines TRBV7-2 with TRBJ2-2, with D possibly being TRBD1 or TRBD2 (5 bases each). Trimming took 1 base from V and 0 from J, leaving 9 bases between them. The germline V gene encodes CDR1 SGHTA and CDR2 FQGNSA. CDR3 length: 16 amino acids. The CDR3 is CASSLGGRSNTGELFF. In DNA form, the CDR3 reads TGTGCCAGCAGCTTAGGGGGACGGTCGAACACCGGGGAGCTGTTTTTT.

The sample holds a few counts of this clonotype. The chain recombines TRBV12-3 or TRBV12-4 with TRBJ2-3; maybe TRBD1 (6 bases). Trimming cost V 7 bases and J 6 bases, with 17 bases left between them. The CDR3 consists of 14 residues. CDR3 coding DNA: TGTGCCAGCAATACAGGGACCGATTCGGATACGCAGTATTTT. Translation gives CASNTGTDSDTQYF.

This clonotype was observed a few times. This chain joins TRBV29-1 and TRBJ1-2; D is undetermined. The CDR3 has 12 amino acids. CDR1 SQVTM and CDR2 ANQGSEA come from the germline V gene. Trimming stripped 6 bases from V and 6 bases from J, with 14 bases between. CDR3 DNA: TGCAGCGTGCGGACGGCTTGGGATGGCTACACCTTC. Its translation is CSVRTAWDGYTF. The full variable domain, with the rest looked up from reference TRBV29-1 and TRBJ1-2, is SAVISQKPSRDICQRGTSLTIQCQVDSQVTMMFWYRQQPGQSLTLIATANQGSEATYESGFVIDKFPISRPNLTFSTLTVSNMSPEDSSIYLCSVRTAWDGYTFGSGTRLTVV.

The chain combines TRBV5-1 with TRBJ2-5; 7 bases match TRBD1. The junction had 10 bases not matched to a gene; V was cut back by 3 bases and J by 5 bases. The CDR3 covers 15 residues. Germline lookup yields CDR1 SGHRS and CDR2 YFSETQ. The CDR3 loop is CASSSPTGAGETQYF. The CDR3 nucleotides are TGCGCCAGCAGCTCGCCCACAGGGGCTGGGGAGACCCAGTACTTC.

The rearrangement joins TRBV7-2 to TRBJ1-5; 11 nucleotides match TRBD1. Germline assignment: CDR1 SGHTA and CDR2 FQGNSA. The CDR3 sequence is 16 residues long. V trimming: 1 base; J trimming: 11 bases; junction bases outside the gene matches: 10. In DNA form, the CDR3 reads TGTGCCAGCAGCTTAGGGACAGGGGGCCTCTCGGTGGCCCAGCATTTT. It codes for CASSLGTGGLSVAQHF.

This clonotype was found many times. The J gene is TRBJ2-4, the V gene TRBV25-1; 11 bases are a match to TRBD1. Germline V gene lookup returns CDR1 MGHDK and CDR2 SYGVNS. This CDR3 has 18 residues. V gave up 1 base and J gave up 9 bases; unmatched junction bases: 14. CDR3 DNA sequence: TGTGCCAGCAGTGAATCTCCGTTGGGACAGGGGGTCTCTGGCATTCAGTACTTC. Translating it yields CASSESPLGQGVSGIQYF.

The table lists this clonotype with a few counts. This chain connects TRBV29-1 to TRBJ1-2; 7 nucleotides agree with TRBD1. CDR1 SQVTM and CDR2 ANQGSEA come from the germline V gene. V shed 3 bases and J 4 bases; nucleotides not matched to a gene: 11. The CDR3 runs to 15 residues. The CDR3 DNA reads as TGCAGCGTTGACGAGTCCCGACAGGGAGGCTATGGCTACACCTTC. The encoded protein is CSVDESRQGGYGYTF.

This clonotype was detected a few times. This rearrangement joins TRBV10-3 to TRBJ2-3; TRBD1 is a possible D gene (6 bases). V was shortened by 11 bases and J by 6 bases, with 12 bases between the two germline ends. The CDR3 extends over 11 amino acids. Per the germline V gene, CDR1 is ENHRY and CDR2 is SYGVKD. The CDR3 nucleotides are TGTGCCTCGGGGACACCGGATACGCAGTATTTT. Residues: CASGTPDTQYF.

The J gene is TRBJ2-3, the V gene TRBV11-3, with TRBD2 as a possible D gene (5 bases). V lost 0 bases and J 5 bases, leaving 12 bases between the germline ends. The length of the CDR3 is 15 residues. The germline CDR1 and CDR2 sequences are SGHNT and YENEEA. As DNA, the CDR3 is TGTGCCAGCAGCTTAGAACTAGGGTACGGAGATACGCAGTATTTT. Amino acids: CASSLELGYGDTQYF.

This clonotype was detected ten times or more. The rearrangement links TRBV10-3 to TRBJ2-7; the match to TRBD2 covers 11 bases. This CDR3 has 16 residues. The V gene's germline CDR1 is ENHRY and CDR2 SYGVKD. V was clipped by 3 bases and J by 2 bases; unmatched bases: 6. The CDR3 bases are TGTGCCATCAGTGACCCGACTAGCGGGAAGCCCTACGAGCAGTACTTC. This codes for CAISDPTSGKPYEQYF.

This clonotype was observed many times. The rearrangement links TRBV4-2 to TRBJ2-4; D ambiguous. Deletions cut 0 bases from V and 4 bases from J, with 19 bases between. Germline CDR1 is LGHNA and CDR2 is YNFKEQ. The CDR3 is made up of 18 amino acids. The CDR3 coding sequence is TGTGCCAGCAGCCAAGAATTCTGGGCCGTGACGGAGAAAAACATTCAGTACTTC. It encodes CASSQEFWAVTEKNIQYF.

This chain connects TRBV13 to TRBJ2-6; the match to TRBD1 covers 8 bases. Germline V CDR1 and CDR2: PRHDT, FYEKMQ (reference sequence). CDR3 length: 18 amino acids. V dropped 1 base and J dropped 2; count of bases not matched to a gene: 7. CDR3 residues: CASSLARTGWTGANVLTF. CDR3 coding DNA: TGTGCCAGCAGCTTAGCTAGGACAGGGTGGACTGGGGCCAACGTCCTGACTTTC.

V and J are TRBV30 and TRBJ2-4, with D perhaps matching TRBD1 (6 bases). This CDR3 has 13 residues. Trimming took off 5 bases at V and 0 bases at J, with 8 bases between the two ends. CDR1 is GTSNPN and CDR2 is SVGIG in the germline V gene (reference sequence). CDR3 sequence: CAWGQLAKNIQYF. The CDR3 DNA reads TGTGCCTGGGGACAGTTAGCCAAAAACATTCAGTACTTC. Full variable domain (remainder filled in from reference TRBV30 and TRBJ2-4): SQTIHQWPATLVQPVGSPLSLECTVEGTSNPNLYWYRQAAGRGLQLLFYSVGIGQISSEVPQNLSASRPQDRQFILSSKKLLLSDSGFYLCAWGQLAKNIQYFGAGTRLSVL.

A word on this clonotype: The junction differs from germline at one of its ends, possibly a read error. This chain joins TRBV7-2 and TRBJ2-7; D is possibly TRBD1 or TRBD2 (5 bases each). This CDR3 is built from 15 residues. The germline CDR1 and CDR2 sequences are SGHTA and FQGNSA. DNA of the CDR3: TGTGCCAGCAGCTTAGCGAAAGGGACCTCCTTCGAGCAGTACTTC. Translated: CASSLAKGTSFEQYF.

This clonotype has just a few counts. This sequence joins TRBV7-2 and TRBJ2-5; TRBD1 matches 9 bases. This CDR3 spans 14 amino acids. Germline trimming cut 6 bases from V and 4 bases from J; bases unmatched to any gene: 6. Germline CDR1 SGHTA, CDR2 FQGNSA. The CDR3 DNA reads as TGTGCCAGCAGACCCGACAGGGGGAGAGAGACCCAGTACTTC. Protein: CASRPDRGRETQYF.

This clonotype has more than one count but fewer than ten. The chain has TRBV6-4 and TRBJ2-7; TRBD2 aligns across 8 bases. The CDR3 spans 13 residues. Germline V gene sequence: CDR1 MRHNA, CDR2 SNTAGT. The trim removed 3 bases at V and 6 bases at J, leaving 4 bases unmatched. The CDR3 sequence: CASSDSGTSEQYF. The CDR3 DNA sequence: TGTGCCAGCAGTGATTCCGGGACTAGCGAGCAGTACTTC.

This clonotype has a handful of counts. CDR3 in DNA: TGTGCTAGTGGTTTGGAGGAGCAGCCGGGAGGAATGGGGCTGTACCAAGAGACCCAGTACTTC. Translating gives CASGLEEQPGGMGLYQETQYF. The chain couples TRBV12-5 to TRBJ2-5, with 7 bases matching TRBD2. CDR1 is LGHNT, CDR2 FRNRAP, per germline. J lost 0 bases, V lost 1 base, and 20 bases had no gene match. The CDR3 sequence is 21 residues long.

In its sample, this clonotype is hyperexpanded (1% or more). The chain uses TRBV7-9 and TRBJ1-1, with 8 positions matching TRBD1. Unmatched junction bases numbered 16, after V lost 4 bases and J lost 6 bases. The V gene's germline CDR1 is SEHNR and CDR2 FQNEAQ (reference sequence). The CDR3 has 17 residues. The CDR3 bases are TGTGCCAGCAGCTCCCACGACATACAGGGGGTGAGGGCTGAAGCTTTCTTT. Residues: CASSSHDIQGVRAEAFF.

This clonotype was detected a few times. This sequence joins TRBV12-3 or TRBV12-4 and TRBJ1-2; 10 positions agree with TRBD1. This CDR3 comprises 16 residues. V trimming: 0 bases; J trimming: 3 bases; junction bases outside the gene matches: 4. Here the CDR3 reads CASSLAWGQGHYGYTF. CDR3 coding DNA: TGTGCCAGCAGTTTAGCGTGGGGACAGGGGCACTATGGCTACACCTTC.

The chain combines TRBV12-3 or TRBV12-4 with TRBJ1-2; D remains unclear. The CDR3 has 13 residues. V shed 6 bases and J shed 5 bases, with 13 bases lying between them. CDR3 loop: CASSPYRLYGYTF. CDR3 nucleotide sequence: TGTGCCAGCAGCCCATACCGACTGTATGGCTACACCTTC.

This clonotype was seen only a few times. This rearrangement joins TRBV7-8 to TRBJ2-7; D assignment may be TRBD1 or TRBD2 (5 bases each). V was cut by 5 bases and J by 0 bases, with 14 bases left in between. This CDR3 contains 15 residues. Germline-derived CDR1 and CDR2 are SGHVS and FQNEAQ. CDR3 residues: CASSVGAASSYEQYF. CDR3 coding DNA: TGTGCCAGCAGCGTCGGGGCAGCAAGCTCCTACGAGCAGTACTTC.

This clonotype was found many times. The V gene is TRBV7-2, the J gene TRBJ2-7, with unresolved D. In germline, CDR1 is SGHTA, CDR2 FQGNSA. V was cut by 5 bases and J by 2 bases, with 4 bases left in between. This CDR3 is 11 amino acids long. The CDR3 region is CASSAAYEQYF. The CDR3 DNA follows: TGTGCCAGCAGCGCGGCCTACGAGCAGTACTTC.

This clonotype was counted a few times. The chain employs TRBV4-2 and TRBJ2-5; 7 bases are a match to TRBD1. Germline loops: CDR1 LGHNA, CDR2 YNFKEQ. V gave up 2 bases and J gave up 11 bases; unmatched junction bases: 17. The CDR3 is 16 amino acids. The CDR3 loop is CASSQTLQGYDNEQYF. The DNA for the CDR3 is TGTGCCAGCAGCCAAACTTTACAGGGGTACGACAATGAGCAGTACTTC.

As for this clonotype: One junction end does not reproduce the germline sequence, and a read error may be involved. The chain recombines TRBV7-7 with TRBJ2-7, with TRBD1 identical over 7 bases. Germline CDR1 and CDR2: SSHAT and FNYEAQ (reference sequence). The CDR3 is made up of 13 amino acids. This chain's CDR3 is CASSQGQAGEQYF. The DNA of the CDR3 is TGTGCTAGCAGCCAAGGACAGGCCGGCGAGCAGTACTTC.

Only a few counts were recorded for this clonotype. DNA of the CDR3: TGTGCCAGCAGTCAGAGGAGTAGAAACATTCAGTACTTC. It yields the protein CASSQRSRNIQYF. The chain couples TRBV6-2 or TRBV6-3 to TRBJ2-4; D not certain. V was cut by 5 bases and J by 6 bases, with 11 bases left in between. CDR3 length: 13 residues. CDR1 and CDR2 from the germline V gene are MNHEY and SVGEGT.

In DNA, the CDR3 is TGCGCCAGCAGCTCGGGTTGGGTGGGACTAGCGGACTCCACAGATACGCAGTATTTT. This sequence encodes CASSSGWVGLADSTDTQYF. The chain links TRBV5-1 to TRBJ2-3; 11 bases fit TRBD2. The CDR3 totals 19 residues. From germline, CDR1 is SGHRS and CDR2 YFSETQ. With 3 bases clipped from V and 2 bases from J, the junction kept 14 bases outside the gene matches.

This clonotype was counted only a few times. The V and J genes are TRBV5-1 and TRBJ2-1; TRBD2 agrees at 11 bases. The CDR3 is 18 residues long. Germline-derived CDR1 and CDR2 are SGHRS and YFSETQ. V dropped 4 bases and J dropped 1; count of bases not matched to a gene: 10. CDR3 DNA sequence: TGCGCCAGCAGCCCACTCAGACTAGCGGGACGGTCCTACAATGAGCAGTTCTTC. Its protein product is CASSPLRLAGRSYNEQFF.

This rearrangement joins TRBV28 to TRBJ2-7; TRBD1 agrees at 9 bases. From germline, CDR1 is MDHEN and CDR2 SYDVKM. Germline trimming cut 5 bases from V and 4 bases from J; bases unmatched to any gene: 6. The CDR3 covers 14 residues. CDR3 DNA sequence: TGTGCCAGCAGTGCACCCGGGACAGGGTACGAGCAGTACTTC. Translating gives CASSAPGTGYEQYF.

A note on this clonotype: A read error is possible here, since a much larger clone lies one base away. The rearrangement joins TRBV29-1 to TRBJ2-3; a weak D match, TRBD2 (6 bases). Per germline, CDR1 SQVTM and CDR2 ANQGSEA. V lost 7 bases to trimming and J lost 6 bases, with 14 bases between them. The CDR3 sequence is 12 residues long. CDR3: CSGGRGMDTQYF. DNA for the CDR3: TGCAGCGGTGGACGGGGGATGGATACGCAGTATTTT.

This clonotype was recorded at least ten times. The chain employs TRBV12-3 or TRBV12-4 and TRBJ2-2; the match to TRBD2 covers 8 bases. J gave up 5 bases and V 3 bases, and 8 bases lay outside the gene matches. The CDR3 is 16 amino acids. The CDR3 DNA reads TGTGCCAGCAGTTTGATGGCGGGAGGACATACCGGGGAGCTGTTTTTT. Translated, it gives CASSLMAGGHTGELFF.

This clonotype counts as medium-sized. The chain is built from TRBV20-1 and TRBJ1-2, with 9 positions matching TRBD1. From germline, CDR1 is DFQATT and CDR2 SNEGSKA (reference sequence). V lost 1 base, J lost 4 bases, and 4 bases stayed unmatched. The CDR3 has 14 residues. The CDR3 region is CSARAPGQGYGYTF. CDR3 bases: TGCAGTGCTAGAGCCCCGGGACAGGGCTATGGCTACACCTTC.